The 16 T cell receptor beta chains in this list originate from one sample, sequenced in a study of T cells in Graves' hyperthyroidism and ophthalmopathy. TCR beta CDR3 sequences were amplified from RNA transcripts. First-round RT-PCR of the TCR CDR3 relied on the HTBI primer set. One entry per CDR3 protein, called by TCRdb with MiXCR from the multiplex PCR reads. The sample contains hundreds of thousands of distinct CDR3 sequences, 15% to 20% of which appear only once. The specimen sequenced was blood. The source of these receptors is a woman aged 45-65 years with Graves' hyperthyroidism that later progressed to Graves' ophthalmopathy.

This CDR3 reads CASSYLGTSSYNEQFF. The CDR3 DNA reads TGTGCCAGCAGTTACCTCGGGACTAGCTCCTACAATGAGCAGTTCTTC. The rearrangement links TRBV6-2 or TRBV6-3 to TRBJ2-1, with 8 bases aligning to TRBD2. The junction had 3 bases not matched to a gene; V was cut back by 2 bases and J by 0 bases. CDR1 and CDR2 (germline): MNHEY, SVGEGT. The CDR3 contains 16 residues.

This clonotype was counted ten times or more. The J gene is TRBJ1-2, the V gene TRBV19; possibly TRBD1 for D (6 bases). The CDR3 contains 14 residues. Trimming cost V 7 bases and J 8 bases, with 20 bases left between them. Per the germline V gene, CDR1 is LNHDA and CDR2 is SQIVND (reference sequence). CDR3 DNA: TGTGCCAGTAACCTCCGCAGCGGGACACCCGGCTACACCTTC. Translating gives CASNLRSGTPGYTF. Combining the CDR3 with reference TRBV19 and TRBJ1-2 gives the whole variable domain DGGITQSPKYLFRKEGQNVTLSCEQNLNHDAMYWYRQDPGQGLRLIYYSQIVNDFQKGDIAEGYSVSREKKESFPLTVTSAQKNPTAFYLCASNLRSGTPGYTFGSGTRLTVV.

This clonotype appeared many times. The rearrangement joins TRBV11-2 to TRBJ2-5, with 11 bases fitting TRBD1. CDR1 is SGHAT, CDR2 FQNNGV, per germline. The ends lost 7 bases at V and 2 bases at J; junction bases unmatched: 6. CDR3 size: 15 residues. The CDR3 here is CASTGQGAWQETQYF. CDR3 DNA: TGTGCCAGCACAGGACAGGGGGCATGGCAAGAGACCCAGTACTTC.

This chain uses TRBV20-1 with TRBJ1-5, with TRBD1 matching 9 bases. This CDR3 spans 14 amino acids. V was clipped by 0 bases and J by 6 bases; unmatched bases: 3. CDR1 DFQATT and CDR2 SNEGSKA come from the germline V gene (reference sequence). The CDR3 DNA follows: TGCAGTGCTAGAGATGACAGGGGGATTCAGCCCCAGCATTTT. Protein sequence: CSARDDRGIQPQHF.

The V and J genes are TRBV4-1 and TRBJ1-2; D remains ambiguous. Per the germline V gene, CDR1 is MGHRA and CDR2 is YSYEKL. The CDR3 loop spans 15 amino acids. Trimming left V 4 bases short and J 3 bases short, with 15 bases between. In nucleotides, the CDR3 is TGCGCCAGCAGCCCCTCCCGGGAGGTTGACTATGGCTACACCTTC. Residues: CASSPSREVDYGYTF.

The chain employs TRBV18 and TRBJ2-5, with D possibly being TRBD1 or TRBD2 (6 bases each). The CDR3 consists of 17 residues. Trimming removed 1 base from V and 2 bases from J, with 17 bases in between. Germline assignment: CDR1 KGHSH and CDR2 LQKENI. The CDR3 region is CASSPQPAGHPQETQYF. CDR3 DNA: TGTGCCAGCTCACCACAACCCGCGGGACACCCTCAAGAGACCCAGTACTTC.

This clonotype was seen more than once but under ten times. This chain links TRBV2 with TRBJ2-6; 8 nucleotides match TRBD1. Germline V gene data show CDR1 as SNHLY and CDR2 as FYNNEI. With V trimmed by 4 bases and J by 2 bases, 7 bases remained unmatched. The CDR3 covers 17 residues. In nucleotides, the CDR3 is TGTGCCAGCAGTGTGGATAAGACAGGGGCTGGGGCCAACGTCCTGACTTTC. It translates to CASSVDKTGAGANVLTF.

This clonotype was observed a handful of times. V is TRBV7-9 and J is TRBJ2-1; 9 bases align to TRBD2. Losses at the gene ends were 5 bases for V and 5 bases for J; bases not matched to a gene: 7. CDR1 is SEHNR and CDR2 is FQNEAQ in the germline V gene (reference sequence). This CDR3 region has 15 residues. The CDR3 sequence: CASSQPGLAHNEQFF. In DNA, the CDR3 is TGTGCCAGCAGCCAACCGGGACTAGCCCACAATGAGCAGTTCTTC.

In this sample, this clonotype turned up a few times. The chain joins TRBV4-1 to TRBJ2-7, with 7 bases matching TRBD1. V was clipped by 4 bases and J by 1 base; unmatched bases: 10. The CDR3 is 16 amino acids. The germline CDR1 and CDR2 sequences are MGHRA and YSYEKL. CDR3 in DNA: TGCGCCAGCAGCCGCCAAGATACGGGACAGTCCTACGAGCAGTACTTC. This encodes CASSRQDTGQSYEQYF.

This clonotype was seen more than once but under ten times. V is TRBV10-3 and J is TRBJ1-2; 7 bases map to TRBD1. The CDR3 loop spans 15 amino acids. The V segment lost 3 bases and the J segment 1 base; nucleotides outside the gene matches: 5. Germline loops: CDR1 ENHRY, CDR2 SYGVKD. CDR3 coding DNA: TGTGCCATCAGTGAATGGGACAGCCTTAACTATGGCTACACCTTC. Protein: CAISEWDSLNYGYTF.

This clonotype was seen more than once but under ten times. The chain is built from TRBV7-9 and TRBJ2-1, with TRBD2 identical over 7 bases. V shed 1 base and J 9 bases; nucleotides not matched to a gene: 3. The CDR3 runs 13 residues. Germline V gene data show CDR1 as SEHNR and CDR2 as FQNEAQ (reference sequence). CDR3 protein: CASSLGGGVEQFF. CDR3 DNA sequence: TGTGCCAGCAGCTTAGGCGGGGGTGTTGAGCAGTTCTTC.

Notes on this clonotype: One end of the junction fails to match germline, which may point to a read error. The rearrangement joins TRBV20-1 to TRBJ2-1; D possibly uses TRBD1 or TRBD2 (6 bases each). There are 15 residues in the CDR3. In germline, CDR1 is DFQATT, CDR2 SNEGSKA (reference sequence). CDR3 residues: CSARGPGASYNEQFF. CDR3 nucleotides: TGCAGTGCCAGAGGACCGGGGGCGAGTTACAATGAGCAGTTCTTC.

This clonotype has a count of ten or more. The V gene is TRBV2, the J gene TRBJ1-6; D is ambiguous. This CDR3 region has 14 residues. V lost 3 bases and J 8 bases, leaving 11 bases between the germline ends. Germline lookup yields CDR1 SNHLY and CDR2 FYNNEI. In nucleotides, the CDR3 is TGTGCCAGCAGTGAGACCCTAATGTATTCACCCCTCCACTTT. Amino acids: CASSETLMYSPLHF. The full variable domain, rest sourced from reference TRBV2 and TRBJ1-6, is EPEVTQTPSHQVTQMGQEVILRCVPISNHLYFYWYRQILGQKVEFLVSFYNNEISEKSEIFDDQFSVERPDGSNFTLKIRSTKLEDSAMYFCASSETLMYSPLHFGNGTRLTVT.

The chain couples TRBV9 to TRBJ2-7; 8 nucleotides match TRBD1. This CDR3 is 15 amino acids long. The germline CDR1 and CDR2 sequences are SGDLS and YYNGEE. V was clipped by 3 bases and J by 2 bases; unmatched bases: 7. The DNA of the CDR3 is TGTGCCAGCAGCGACGGGACAGGAGCTCCCTACGAGCAGTACTTC. Amino acid sequence: CASSDGTGAPYEQYF.

Ten or more counts support this clonotype. The chain combines TRBV11-2 with TRBJ1-1; no clear D gene. The CDR3 covers 15 residues. V was clipped by 6 bases and J by 0 bases, with 14 bases between them. Germline-derived CDR1 and CDR2 are SGHAT and FQNNGV. The DNA of the CDR3 is TGTGCCAGCAGTCCCGGACTGAGCTTGAACACTGAAGCTTTCTTT. Translated, it gives CASSPGLSLNTEAFF.

There are a few counts of this clonotype. The chain employs TRBV7-3 and TRBJ2-2; TRBD1 aligns across 8 bases. Germline CDR1 reads SGHTA; CDR2 reads FQGTGA. The V and J ends lost 4 bases and 5 bases, in that order; junction bases with no gene match: 9. This CDR3 comprises 16 residues. CDR3 nucleotides: TGTGCCAGCAGCTCCTCAGGGGGCGAGATGACCGGGGAGCTGTTTTTT. Translating it yields CASSSSGGEMTGELFF.